Presented here are 12 T cell receptor delta chains from one specimen sequenced in a study of gamma-delta chains in newborns, infants, children. TCRdb processed the reads again with the CATT caller. The data show approximately 7,000 delta-chain clones, 2.1% seen once. Sequencing was carried out using blood. Receptors originate from a child who was a newborn, infant or young child, either healthy, febrile or measles-vaccinated (not recorded which).

In regard to this clone: The TCRdb protein and the DNA translation do not line up at residue 4; the protein shown here was made by translating the DNA. The CDR3 coding sequence is TGTGCCTGTGGCACCGGGGGGATACGGAGCTCCTGGGACACCCGACAGATGTTTTTC. It yields the protein CACGTGGIRSSWDTRQMFF. This chain connects TRDV2 to TRDJ3, with 10 bases that match TRDD3. This CDR3 region has 19 residues. From germline, CDR1 is GEAIGNYY and CDR2 EKD.

This clone is medium-sized by share. The rearrangement uses TRDV2 and TRDJ3; 7 positions match TRDD3. The germline gives CDR1 GEAIGNYY, CDR2 EKD. The CDR3 length is 18 residues. After removal of 3 bases from V and 0 bases from J, the junction contained 7 bases not matched to a gene. This CDR3 reads CACDGTGAISWDTRQMFF. CDR3 coding DNA: TGTGCCTGTGACGGTACTGGGGCCATCTCCTGGGACACCCGACAGATGTTTTTC.

This clone is labeled as medium-sized. Other DNA sequences in the sample encode the same CDR3. The CDR3 nucleotides read TGTGCCTGTGACACCGTGCTAAGTACTGGGGGATATCCCTCCTGGGACACCCGACAGATGTTTTTC. It specifies CACDTVLSTGGYPSWDTRQMFF. V is TRDV2 and J is TRDJ3, with TRDD3 identical over 11 bases. V lost 0 bases, J lost 0 bases, and 12 bases stayed unmatched. Germline V gives CDR1 GEAIGNYY, CDR2 EKD. The CDR3 spans 22 residues.

To note about this clone: A much more abundant neighbour one base away suggests this may be a read error. This specimen includes other DNA sequences encoding the same CDR3. The chain is built from TRDV2 and TRDJ3; 13 bases agree with TRDD3. CDR1 is GEAIGNYY and CDR2 is EKD in the germline V gene. This CDR3 is built from 18 residues. The CDR3 nucleotides read TGTGCCTGTGATACTGGGGGATACGCGTCCTGGGACACCCGGCAGATGTTTTTC. This codes for CACDTGGYASWDTRQMFF.

This clone turned up a few times. TCRdb's entry gives the protein of a much larger clone, which mismatches this DNA's translation at residue 8, likely from a read error; the protein reported here is translated from the DNA. In nucleotides, the CDR3 is TGTGCCTGTGACGCATGGGGGAGACAGCCCTGGGACACCCGACAGATGTTTTTC. Protein sequence: CACDAWGRQPWDTRQMFF. V and J are TRDV2 and TRDJ3, with TRDD3 identical over 7 bases. The V gene's germline CDR1 is GEAIGNYY and CDR2 EKD. J gave up 2 bases and V 3 bases, and 9 bases lay outside the gene matches. The CDR3 sequence is 18 residues long.

This clone was detected a few times. This clone may be a read error of a much larger clone one base away. In the same sample, other DNA sequences code for this CDR3. The J gene is TRDJ3, the V gene TRDV2; D is perhaps TRDD3 (6 bases). Germline CDR1 and CDR2: GEAIGNYY and EKD. The CDR3 spans 20 residues. Trimming removed 1 base from V and 0 bases from J, with 18 bases in between. CDR3 protein: CACDTGSIRRSSWDTRQMFF. CDR3 DNA sequence: TGTGCCTGTGACACGGGATCGATACGCAGGAGCTCCTGGGACACCCGACAGATGTTTTTC.

With respect to this clone: Just one base apart from a much larger clone, this may be a read error. At the DNA level, this CDR3 is encoded by other sequences in the same sample as well. The CDR3 bases are TGTGCCTGTGACACCTGGGGGACCTGGGACACCCGCCAGATGTTTTTC. Translation gives CACDTWGTWDTRQMFF. V gene TRDV2 combines with J gene TRDJ3; 7 nucleotides align to TRDD3. This CDR3 is built from 16 residues. In germline, CDR1 is GEAIGNYY, CDR2 EKD.

As for this clone: One base away lies a much larger clone, so this may be a sequencing read error. Other DNA variants within this sample encode the same CDR3. The chain joins TRDV2 to TRDJ3; D perhaps matches TRDD3 (5 bases). The germline V gene encodes CDR1 GEAIGNYY and CDR2 EKD. V lost 0 bases and J 0 bases, leaving 8 bases between the germline ends. The length of the CDR3 is 17 residues. The CDR3 reads CACDTGGPSWDTRQMFF. Here the CDR3 DNA reads TGTGCCTGTGACACCGGGGGCCCCTCCTGGGACACCCGACAGATGTTTTTC.

This clone was seen at least ten times. Since a much larger clone is just one base distant, this may be a read error. The sample holds other DNA sequences that translate to the same CDR3. V and J are TRDV2 and TRDJ3; 11 bases align to TRDD3. The CDR3 is made up of 18 amino acids. The germline V gene encodes CDR1 GEAIGNYY and CDR2 EKD. As DNA, the CDR3 is TGTGCCTGCGACAATACTGGGGGATACTCCTGGGACACCCGACAGATGTTTTTC. This gives the protein CACDNTGGYSWDTRQMFF.

As concerns this clone: This may arise from a read error, as a much more abundant clone is one base away. Different DNA sequences within this sample yield the same CDR3. The V and J genes are TRDV2 and TRDJ3, with D maybe TRDD3 (6 bases). Germline loops: CDR1 GEAIGNYY, CDR2 EKD. CDR3 length: 18 amino acids. The CDR3 is CACDTWGLSSWDTRQMFF. In nucleotides, the CDR3 is TGTGCCTGTGACACCTGGGGGCTGAGCTCCTGGGATACCCGACAGATGTTTTTC.

Turning to this clone: TCRdb's protein, taken from a much larger clone, differs from this DNA's translation at residue 12, likely owing to a read error; the protein displayed comes from the DNA. The V call is TRDV2, the J call TRDJ3; possible D gene TRDD3, 6 bases. Germline assignment: CDR1 GEAIGNYY and CDR2 EKD. V was clipped by 1 base and J by 3 bases, with 21 bases between them. The CDR3 spans 20 residues. The CDR3 sequence: CACDTGSIRRSYWDTRQMFF. CDR3 nucleotides: TGTGCCTGTGACACAGGATCGATACGCAGGAGCTACTGGGACACCCGACAGATGTTTTTC.

With respect to this clone: A read error may explain this, as a much larger clone is one base away. The CDR3 region is CACDTLWGNTDNLIF. The DNA of the CDR3 is TGTGCCTGTGACACCCTCTGGGGGAACACCGATAACCTCATCTTT. V gene TRDV2 combines with J gene TRDJ1, with 8 positions matching TRDD3. The CDR3 sequence is 15 residues long. CDR1 GEAIGNYY and CDR2 EKD come from the germline V gene.